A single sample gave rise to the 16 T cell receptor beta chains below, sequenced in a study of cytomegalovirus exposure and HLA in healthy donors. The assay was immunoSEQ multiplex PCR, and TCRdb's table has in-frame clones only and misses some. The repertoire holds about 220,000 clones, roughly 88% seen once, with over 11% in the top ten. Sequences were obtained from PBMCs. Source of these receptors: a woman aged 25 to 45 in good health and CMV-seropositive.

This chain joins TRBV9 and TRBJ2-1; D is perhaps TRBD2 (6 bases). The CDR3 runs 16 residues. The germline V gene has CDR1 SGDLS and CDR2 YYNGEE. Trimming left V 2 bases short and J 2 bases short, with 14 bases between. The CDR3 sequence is CASSVAGLLTYNEQFF. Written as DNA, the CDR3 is TGTGCCAGCAGCGTCGCGGGACTCTTAACCTACAATGAGCAGTTCTTC.

The CDR3 DNA follows: TGTGCCAGCGGGACAGGATTAGAGCAGTTCTTC. Translated, it gives CASGTGLEQFF. The V and J genes are TRBV2 and TRBJ2-1, with TRBD1 identical over 8 bases. This CDR3 region has 11 residues. With V trimmed by 8 bases and J by 10 bases, 4 bases remained unmatched. Germline V gene sequence: CDR1 SNHLY, CDR2 FYNNEI.

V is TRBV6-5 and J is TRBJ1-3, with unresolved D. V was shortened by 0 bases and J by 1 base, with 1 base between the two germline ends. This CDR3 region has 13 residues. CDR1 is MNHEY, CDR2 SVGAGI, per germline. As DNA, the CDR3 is TGTGCCAGCAGTTACTCATCTGGAAACACCATATATTTT. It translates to CASSYSSGNTIYF.

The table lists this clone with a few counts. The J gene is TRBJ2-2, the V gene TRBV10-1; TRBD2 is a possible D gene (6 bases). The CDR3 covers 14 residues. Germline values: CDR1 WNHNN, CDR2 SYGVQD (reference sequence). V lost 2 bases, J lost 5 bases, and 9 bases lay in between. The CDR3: CASSEATSTGELFF. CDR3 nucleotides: TGCGCCAGCAGTGAGGCGACTAGTACCGGGGAGCTGTTTTTT.

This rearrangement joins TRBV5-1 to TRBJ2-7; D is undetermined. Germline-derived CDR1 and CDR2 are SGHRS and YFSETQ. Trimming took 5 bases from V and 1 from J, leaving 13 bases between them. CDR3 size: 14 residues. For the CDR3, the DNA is TGCGCCAGCAGATCAGGTCTACCTTCCTACGAGCAGTACTTC. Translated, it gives CASRSGLPSYEQYF.

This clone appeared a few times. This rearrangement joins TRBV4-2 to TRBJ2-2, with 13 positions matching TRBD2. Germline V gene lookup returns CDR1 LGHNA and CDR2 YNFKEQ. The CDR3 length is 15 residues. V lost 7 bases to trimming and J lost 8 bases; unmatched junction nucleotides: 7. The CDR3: CASTPGLAGAGELFF. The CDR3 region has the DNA TGTGCCAGCACGCCAGGACTAGCGGGAGCTGGGGAGCTGTTTTTT.

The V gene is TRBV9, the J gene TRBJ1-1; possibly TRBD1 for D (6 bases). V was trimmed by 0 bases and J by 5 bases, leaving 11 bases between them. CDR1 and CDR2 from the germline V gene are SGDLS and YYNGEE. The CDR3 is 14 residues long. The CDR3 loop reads CASSVGGGWTEAFF. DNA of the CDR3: TGTGCCAGCAGCGTAGGGGGGGGCTGGACTGAAGCTTTCTTT. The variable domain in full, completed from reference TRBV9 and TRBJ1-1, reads DSGVTQTPKHLITATGQRVTLRCSPRSGDLSVYWYQQSLDQGLQFLIQYYNGEERAKGNILERFSAQQFPDLHSELNLSSLELGDSALYFCASSVGGGWTEAFFGQGTRLTVV.

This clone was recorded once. DNA for the CDR3: TGTGCCAGCAGCTCGAGGGACCCGCATCCCTACGAGCAGTACTTC. Residues: CASSSRDPHPYEQYF. The genes are TRBV6-5 and TRBJ2-7, with D possibly called TRBD1 or TRBD2 (5 bases each). Trimming pared 6 bases from V and 2 bases from J, leaving 17 bases between. CDR1 is MNHEY, CDR2 SVGAGI, per germline. The CDR3 covers 15 residues.

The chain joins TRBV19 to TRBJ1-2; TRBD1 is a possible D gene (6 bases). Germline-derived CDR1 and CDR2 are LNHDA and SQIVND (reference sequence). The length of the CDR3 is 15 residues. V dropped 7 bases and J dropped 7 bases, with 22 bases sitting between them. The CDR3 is CASTESHTGIGGYTF. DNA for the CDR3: TGTGCCAGTACTGAATCCCATACAGGGATTGGTGGCTACACCTTC.

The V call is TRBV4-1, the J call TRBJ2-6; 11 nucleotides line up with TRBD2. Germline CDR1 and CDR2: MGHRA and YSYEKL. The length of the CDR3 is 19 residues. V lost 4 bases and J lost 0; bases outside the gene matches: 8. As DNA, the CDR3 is TGCGCCAGCAGCCCCGACCAACTAGCGGGAGTCTCTGGGGCCAACGTCCTGACTTTC. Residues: CASSPDQLAGVSGANVLTF.

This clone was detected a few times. The CDR3: CASSYGTGLSYEQYF. CDR3 DNA: TGTGCCAGCAGCTACGGGACAGGTCTCTCCTACGAGCAGTACTTC. This chain connects TRBV5-5 to TRBJ2-7, with TRBD1 identical over 8 bases. The CDR3 sequence is 15 residues long. V shed 3 bases and J 0 bases; nucleotides not matched to a gene: 5. Germline V gene lookup returns CDR1 SGHKS and CDR2 YYEKEE (reference sequence).

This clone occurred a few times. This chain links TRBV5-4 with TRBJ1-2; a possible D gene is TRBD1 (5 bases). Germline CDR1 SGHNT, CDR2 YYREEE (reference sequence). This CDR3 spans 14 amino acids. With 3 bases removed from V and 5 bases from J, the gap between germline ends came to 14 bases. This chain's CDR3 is CASSSTQVRYGYTF. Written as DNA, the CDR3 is TGTGCCAGCAGCTCAACACAGGTGCGATATGGCTACACCTTC. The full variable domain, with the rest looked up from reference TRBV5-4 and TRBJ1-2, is ETGVTQSPTHLIKTRGQQVTLRCSSQSGHNTVSWYQQALGQGPQFIFQYYREEENGRGNFPPRFSGLQFPNYSSELNVNALELDDSALYLCASSSTQVRYGYTFGSGTRLTVV.

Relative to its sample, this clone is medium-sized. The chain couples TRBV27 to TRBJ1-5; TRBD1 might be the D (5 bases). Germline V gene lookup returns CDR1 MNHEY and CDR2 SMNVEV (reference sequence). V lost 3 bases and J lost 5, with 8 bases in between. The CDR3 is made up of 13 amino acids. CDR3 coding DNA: TGTGCCAGCAGTTTGCAGGGTCATCAGCCCCAGCATTTT. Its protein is CASSLQGHQPQHF.

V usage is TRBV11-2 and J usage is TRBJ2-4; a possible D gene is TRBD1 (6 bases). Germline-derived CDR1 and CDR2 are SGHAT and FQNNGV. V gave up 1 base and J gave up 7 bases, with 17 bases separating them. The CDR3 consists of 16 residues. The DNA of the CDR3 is TGTGCCAGCAGCTTAGCGCCAGCAGGGGTAGGCAACATTCAGTACTTC. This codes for CASSLAPAGVGNIQYF.

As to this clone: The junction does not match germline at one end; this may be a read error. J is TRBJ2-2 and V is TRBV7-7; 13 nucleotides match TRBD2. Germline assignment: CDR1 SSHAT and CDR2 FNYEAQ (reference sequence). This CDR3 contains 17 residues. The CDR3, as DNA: TGTGCTAGCAGCTTACACGGACTAGCGGGAGCCACCGGGGAGCTGTTTTTT. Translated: CASSLHGLAGATGELFF.

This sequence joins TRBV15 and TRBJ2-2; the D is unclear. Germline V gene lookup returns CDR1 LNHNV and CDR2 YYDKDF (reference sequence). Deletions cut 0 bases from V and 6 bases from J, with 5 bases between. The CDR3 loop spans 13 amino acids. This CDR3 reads CATSRDPAGELFF. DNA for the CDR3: TGTGCCACCAGCAGAGATCCCGCCGGGGAGCTGTTTTTT.